This entry describes one T cell receptor (beta chain). Its antigen is unknown. TCRdb processed the 5' RACE reads anew with MiXCR; each CDR3 protein has one entry. The sample yields hundreds of thousands of distinct CDR3 sequences, approximately 7% seen once. The sample is drawn from a study of identical twins. Study-level points and caveats: Models underestimated how often monozygotic twins shared out-of-frame TCR alpha. High-abundance cord blood beta clonotypes had fewer insertions; memory repertoires showed none. Weaker excess twin sharing was seen among beta out-of-frame sequences.

The V gene's germline CDR1 is SQVTM and CDR2 ANQGSEA. V lost 4 bases, J lost 4 bases, and 8 bases lay in between. The CDR3 spans 11 residues. All donors were healthy Caucasians. The same data also contributed to another study, on yellow fever vaccine responses in identical twins.

The sample comprised memory (CD45RO+) T cells sorted from blood. The TCR was taken from a woman younger than 30 in good health. This sequence joins TRBV29-1 and TRBJ2-7; D is unclear. CDR3 protein: CSVGEEYEQYF. The CDR3 nucleotides read TGCAGCGTTGGTGAAGAATACGAGCAGTACTTC.